Each of the 32 T cell receptor beta chains below was sequenced from the same sample in a study of T-cell reconstitution after alpha-beta-depleted transplantation in children. During its preparation, the TCRbeta library received unique molecular identifiers. TCRdb re-analysed the PCR reads in MiXCR, keeping a single row per CDR3 protein. Seen here are 200,000 to 300,000 distinct CDR3 sequences, 20% to 30% observed once, and the top ten hold 2.6%. The sample was PBMCs, taken before TCRalphabeta/CD19-depleted stem cell transplant. These receptors came from a girl aged 2 to 9 with Fanconi anemia, due to receive a stem cell transplant.

This clonotype was detected many times. The V and J genes are TRBV27 and TRBJ2-2; D remains unclear. This CDR3 comprises 15 residues. Trimming pared 0 bases from V and 1 base from J, leaving 6 bases between. The V gene's germline CDR1 is MNHEY and CDR2 SMNVEV (reference sequence). CDR3 loop: CASSLSAGNTGELFF. In DNA, the CDR3 is TGTGCCAGCAGTTTATCGGCAGGGAACACCGGGGAGCTGTTTTTT.

This clonotype was detected only a few times. V and J are TRBV5-1 and TRBJ2-6; D perhaps matches TRBD1 (5 bases). The CDR3 is made up of 16 amino acids. The V and J ends lost 4 bases and 1 base respectively, with 12 bases between them. Germline lookup yields CDR1 SGHRS and CDR2 YFSETQ. As DNA, the CDR3 is TGCGCCAGCAGCGGGGCAGTCTTATCTGGGGCCAACGTCCTGACTTTC. As protein: CASSGAVLSGANVLTF.

There are a few counts of this clonotype. The chain joins TRBV29-1 to TRBJ2-2; D gene uncertain. Trimming cost V 5 bases and J 1 base, with 11 bases left between them. This CDR3 is built from 14 residues. CDR1 SQVTM and CDR2 ANQGSEA come from the germline V gene. The CDR3 DNA reads as TGCAGCGTTTTCGAAAGGCGGAACACCGGGGAGCTGTTTTTT. Its protein is CSVFERRNTGELFF.

The V gene is TRBV29-1, the J gene TRBJ1-4, with D hard to call. The germline V gene has CDR1 SQVTM and CDR2 ANQGSEA. The V end lost 0 bases, the J end lost 7 bases, and 9 bases lay between the germline ends. The CDR3 sequence is 13 residues long. This chain's CDR3 is CSVEDGQVEKLFF. In DNA, the CDR3 is TGCAGCGTTGAAGATGGGCAGGTTGAAAAACTGTTTTTT.

This clonotype came up a few times. The rearrangement links TRBV7-2 to TRBJ2-3; the D is unclear. The germline gives CDR1 SGHTA, CDR2 FQGNSA. The CDR3 runs to 15 residues. V gave up 0 bases and J gave up 5 bases, with 12 bases separating them. The CDR3, as DNA: TGTGCCAGCAGCTTAGCGGGCCCCCCGGGAGATACGCAGTATTTT. Encoded protein: CASSLAGPPGDTQYF. The entire variable domain, with the rest obtained from reference TRBV7-2 and TRBJ2-3, is as follows: GAGVSQSPSNKVTEKGKDVELRCDPISGHTALYWYRQSLGQGLEFLIYFQGNSAPDKSGLPSDRFSAERTGGSVSTLTIQRTQQEDSAVYLCASSLAGPPGDTQYFGPGTRLTVL.

This clonotype has at least ten counts. The chain joins TRBV10-2 to TRBJ2-7; D is undetermined. V shed 1 base and J shed 5 bases, with 0 bases lying between them. CDR3 length equals 10 residues. CDR1 is WSHSY, CDR2 SAAADI, per germline. The CDR3 DNA follows: TGCGCCAGCAGTGAGTACGAGCAGTACTTC. Its protein product is CASSEYEQYF.

This clonotype occurred many times. The chain carries TRBV5-1 and TRBJ2-1; 13 positions agree with TRBD2. CDR3 length: 17 amino acids. Germline values: CDR1 SGHRS, CDR2 YFSETQ. After removal of 3 bases from V and 6 bases from J, the junction contained 9 bases not matched to a gene. CDR3 sequence: CASSWGLAGRFGNEQFF. Here the CDR3 DNA reads TGCGCCAGCAGCTGGGGACTAGCGGGAAGGTTTGGCAATGAGCAGTTCTTC.

Only a few counts were recorded for this clonotype. This chain joins TRBV6-1 and TRBJ2-1; the D gene is possibly TRBD2 (5 bases). Germline CDR1 is MNHNS and CDR2 is SASEGT. The CDR3 covers 13 residues. V lost 8 bases and J lost 4, with 12 bases in between. The DNA for the CDR3 is TGTGCCAGCGGCCGACTACTTTACAATGAGCAGTTCTTC. This codes for CASGRLLYNEQFF.

This clonotype was observed a handful of times. The V call is TRBV20-1, the J call TRBJ1-1; D perhaps matches TRBD1 (5 bases). The V end lost 3 bases, the J end lost 5 bases, and 10 bases lay between the germline ends. This CDR3 contains 12 residues. CDR1 is DFQATT and CDR2 is SNEGSKA in the germline V gene (reference sequence). CDR3 amino acids: CSASYGGTEAFF. The CDR3 coding sequence is TGCAGTGCTAGTTATGGGGGGACTGAAGCTTTCTTT.

This clonotype was detected many times. The chain links TRBV6-6 to TRBJ2-7; D gene unclear. CDR1 MNHNY and CDR2 SVGAGI come from the germline V gene (reference sequence). The CDR3 length is 12 residues. V was pared by 2 bases and J by 7 bases, with 9 bases between. The CDR3 DNA is TGTGCCAGCAGTTACCCCAATTATGAGCAGTACTTC. Translated, it gives CASSYPNYEQYF.

The rearrangement joins TRBV7-3 to TRBJ2-7, with no clear D. The CDR3 covers 12 residues. Trimming cost V 2 bases and J 7 bases, with 9 bases left between them. Germline CDR1 reads SGHTA; CDR2 reads FQGTGA. CDR3 coding DNA: TGTGCCAGCAGCTTAGGAGTGGGAGAGCAGTACTTC. Its translation is CASSLGVGEQYF.

Many counts were recorded for this clonotype. The rearrangement uses TRBV6-1 and TRBJ2-3; 8 bases match TRBD2. The length of the CDR3 is 13 residues. Germline V gene lookup returns CDR1 MNHNS and CDR2 SASEGT. With V trimmed by 8 bases and J by 5 bases, 6 bases remained unmatched. CDR3 sequence reads: CASGGLALDTQYF. CDR3 sequence (DNA): TGTGCCAGCGGAGGACTAGCCTTAGATACGCAGTATTTT.

Only one count was recorded for this clonotype. V and J are TRBV20-1 and TRBJ2-7; 9 nucleotides agree with TRBD2. V shed 6 bases and J 3 bases; nucleotides not matched to a gene: 12. This CDR3 has 15 amino acids. CDR1 and CDR2 from the germline V gene are DFQATT and SNEGSKA (reference sequence). The CDR3 loop is CSAIRTSSGDYEQYF. The CDR3 DNA reads TGCAGTGCCATCCGCACCTCTAGCGGGGACTACGAGCAGTACTTC.

This clonotype was observed a few times. The chain joins TRBV28 to TRBJ1-3, with unresolved D. Germline V gene lookup returns CDR1 MDHEN and CDR2 SYDVKM. The CDR3 contains 13 residues. V lost 2 bases, J lost 1 base, and 3 bases lay in between. CDR3: CASSLGSGNTIYF. The CDR3 region has the DNA TGTGCCAGCAGTTTAGGATCTGGAAACACCATATATTTT. Based on the CDR3 plus reference TRBV28 and TRBJ1-3, the full variable domain is DVKVTQSSRYLVKRTGEKVFLECVQDMDHENMFWYRQDPGLGLRLIYFSYDVKMKEKGDIPEGYSVSREKKERFSLILESASTNQTSMYLCASSLGSGNTIYFGEGSWLTVV.

This clonotype was counted ten times or more. The rearrangement uses TRBV20-1 and TRBJ2-3; D remains unclear. V was trimmed by 6 bases and J by 4 bases, leaving 14 bases between them. CDR3 length equals 13 residues. Germline values: CDR1 DFQATT, CDR2 SNEGSKA (reference sequence). CDR3 coding DNA: TGCAGTGCCACATATGGATTCCCAGATACGCAGTATTTT. Encoded protein: CSATYGFPDTQYF.

This clonotype was picked up one time. This chain links TRBV25-1 with TRBJ2-7; 9 nucleotides match TRBD2. Losses at the gene ends were 1 base for V and 3 bases for J; bases not matched to a gene: 1. CDR1 and CDR2 (germline): MGHDK, SYGVNS. This CDR3 spans 14 amino acids. The CDR3 sequence is CASSEWTSDYEQYF. CDR3 DNA sequence: TGTGCCAGCAGTGAATGGACTAGCGACTACGAGCAGTACTTC.

The chain links TRBV29-1 to TRBJ2-5, with D possibly matching TRBD2 (6 bases). There are 12 residues in the CDR3. With 5 bases removed from V and 4 bases from J, the gap between germline ends came to 11 bases. The germline V gene encodes CDR1 SQVTM and CDR2 ANQGSEA. The chain's CDR3 is CSVLPAGETQYF. Written as DNA, the CDR3 is TGCAGCGTTCTCCCAGCGGGAGAGACCCAGTACTTC.

The chain joins TRBV29-1 to TRBJ2-7; D gene uncertain. The germline V and J ends were trimmed by 5 bases and 6 bases, with 8 bases remaining between them. The CDR3 is made up of 10 amino acids. CDR1 is SQVTM and CDR2 is ANQGSEA in the germline V gene. The CDR3 here is CSVYLREQYF. In DNA, the CDR3 is TGCAGCGTTTATCTCCGCGAGCAGTACTTC.

This chain connects TRBV7-1 to TRBJ2-1; D not resolved. TRBV7-1 is assigned to the ORF class and has an uncertain function. V was cut by 4 bases and J by 12 bases, with 13 bases left in between. CDR3 length equals 12 residues. CDR3 amino acids: CASSYRSRWQFF. CDR3 nucleotides: TGTGCCAGCAGCTATCGCTCCCGTTGGCAGTTCTTC.

This chain uses TRBV5-1 with TRBJ2-5; 9 nucleotides align to TRBD2. The CDR3 length is 14 residues. The germline gives CDR1 SGHRS, CDR2 YFSETQ. With 5 bases clipped from V and 2 bases from J, the junction kept 4 bases outside the gene matches. CDR3 sequence (DNA): TGCGCCAGCAGGGGCGGGAGGGAACAAGAGACCCAGTACTTC. Residues: CASRGGREQETQYF.

V is TRBV13 and J is TRBJ2-5; perhaps TRBD1 as D (5 bases). Germline V gene lookup returns CDR1 PRHDT and CDR2 FYEKMQ (reference sequence). The CDR3 is 16 amino acids. Trimming removed 0 bases at V and 0 bases at J, with 11 bases between. The CDR3, as DNA: TGTGCCAGCAGCTTAGGGTCGGCAGGGAACCAAGAGACCCAGTACTTC. It yields the protein CASSLGSAGNQETQYF.

This clonotype was seen at least ten times. This sequence joins TRBV29-1 and TRBJ2-1; possible D gene TRBD2, 5 bases. Trimming removed 1 base at V and 0 bases at J, with 13 bases between. The CDR3 sequence is 16 residues long. Per the germline V gene, CDR1 is SQVTM and CDR2 is ANQGSEA. The CDR3 coding sequence is TGCAGCGTTGAAGTGAGGGCGGTGAGCTCCTACAATGAGCAGTTCTTC. Translation gives CSVEVRAVSSYNEQFF.

The gene calls are TRBV12-3 or TRBV12-4 and TRBJ1-4, with a possible D match to TRBD1 (5 bases). Trimming stripped 6 bases from V and 0 bases from J, with 26 bases between. This CDR3 is 20 amino acids long. The CDR3 spells CASSPRIQVPGKATNEKLFF. CDR3 nucleotide sequence: TGTGCCAGCAGCCCTAGAATACAGGTCCCAGGAAAAGCAACTAATGAAAAACTGTTTTTT.

This clonotype was counted a few times. V and J are TRBV20-1 and TRBJ2-7, with 7 bases lining up with TRBD1. From germline, CDR1 is DFQATT and CDR2 SNEGSKA (reference sequence). The CDR3 runs to 14 residues. Losses at the gene ends were 5 bases for V and 3 bases for J; bases not matched to a gene: 10. CDR3: CSADDRDRDYEQYF. CDR3 in DNA: TGCAGTGCTGACGACCGTGACAGGGACTACGAGCAGTACTTC.

V usage is TRBV11-2 and J usage is TRBJ2-4, with TRBD2 identical over 15 bases. The CDR3 runs to 20 residues. Trimming at V came to 2 bases and at J to 1 base, leaving 9 bases not matched to a gene. Germline loops: CDR1 SGHAT, CDR2 FQNNGV. The chain's CDR3 is CASSLWTSGRVPLAKNIQYF. The DNA for the CDR3 is TGTGCCAGCAGCTTATGGACTAGCGGGAGGGTCCCCTTGGCCAAAAACATTCAGTACTTC.

The genes are TRBV7-2 and TRBJ2-2, with 7 positions matching TRBD1. This CDR3 contains 16 residues. V shed 5 bases and J 4 bases; nucleotides not matched to a gene: 10. CDR1 SGHTA and CDR2 FQGNSA come from the germline V gene. As DNA, the CDR3 is TGTGCCAGCAGCCTGACCGGGACAGTTGCCACCGGGGAGCTGTTTTTT. This encodes CASSLTGTVATGELFF.

This clonotype was recorded a few times. The V gene is TRBV20-1, the J gene TRBJ2-7; no clear D. The V gene's germline CDR1 is DFQATT and CDR2 SNEGSKA (reference sequence). V was pared by 0 bases and J by 5 bases, with 17 bases between. CDR3 length: 15 residues. Written as DNA, the CDR3 is TGCAGTGCTAGAGATCCCGGACGTCGGGCCGACGAGCAGTACTTC. Its protein product is CSARDPGRRADEQYF.

This clonotype has a count of ten or more. The V gene is TRBV7-3, the J gene TRBJ2-1, with 8 bases lining up with TRBD2. Germline V gene lookup returns CDR1 SGHTA and CDR2 FQGTGA. With 3 bases clipped from V and 8 bases from J, the junction kept 12 bases outside the gene matches. The CDR3 has 16 amino acids. The CDR3 DNA reads as TGTGCCAGCAGCTTTGTTCGAGCGGGAGCTTCGGATGAGCAGTTCTTC. Encoded protein: CASSFVRAGASDEQFF.

This clonotype has ten or more counts. This rearrangement joins TRBV5-1 to TRBJ2-5; D is perhaps TRBD1 (6 bases). Deletions cut 2 bases from V and 2 bases from J, with 13 bases between. The CDR3 totals 15 residues. Germline V CDR1 and CDR2: SGHRS, YFSETQ. CDR3 loop: CASSFTGIVQETQYF. CDR3 sequence (DNA): TGCGCCAGCAGCTTCACAGGGATAGTACAAGAGACCCAGTACTTC.

The table lists this clonotype with a few counts. This chain uses TRBV6-5 with TRBJ2-7, with TRBD1 matching 11 bases. The CDR3 sequence is 17 residues long. The junction had 8 bases not matched to a gene; V was cut back by 2 bases and J by 2 bases. Looked up from germline, CDR1 is MNHEY and CDR2 is SVGAGI. The CDR3 nucleotides are TGTGCCAGCAGTTACACCGGACAGGGGGCGACAGCCTACGAGCAGTACTTC. Its translation is CASSYTGQGATAYEQYF.

There are many counts of this clonotype. The J gene is TRBJ1-1, the V gene TRBV6-6; D not resolved. This CDR3 has 15 residues. In germline, CDR1 is MNHNY, CDR2 SVGAGI (reference sequence). Trimming stripped 4 bases from V and 4 bases from J, with 16 bases between. CDR3 nucleotide sequence: TGTGCCAGCAGTTTCAGTAGTCGGGCGGGCACTGAAGCTTTCTTT. Protein product: CASSFSSRAGTEAFF.

This chain connects TRBV28 to TRBJ2-7; D may be TRBD1 or TRBD2 (5 bases each). The CDR3 runs to 14 residues. The germline gives CDR1 MDHEN, CDR2 SYDVKM. V shed 1 base and J shed 2 bases, with 9 bases lying between them. CDR3 bases: TGTGCCAGCAGTTTATCAGGGAGTCCCTACGAGCAGTACTTC. Amino acid sequence: CASSLSGSPYEQYF.